Listed below are T cell receptor beta chains from one sample, sequenced in a study of post-analysis software for immune sequencing data. TCRdb reanalysed the PCR reads using MiXCR and keeps one entry per CDR3 protein. The data show under 900,000 distinct CDR3 sequences, approximately 57% seen once. Sequencing input: blood. These receptors all stem from a girl aged 5-17 years with multiple sclerosis. CDR3s include the opening cysteine and the closing phenylalanine or tryptophan. Each record gives: clone size, V gene, D gene, J gene, CDR3 protein, CDR3 DNA. D genes are given only for firm matches. Only some rows state a clone size, as once, few, many or a class for expanded clones.

>NA|TRBV7-2|NA|TRBJ1-1
CASTPMDYAEAFF
TGTGCCAGCACCCCAATGGACTACGCTGAAGCTTTCTTT
>NA|TRBV10-3|NA|TRBJ1-2
CAISPLGRQYYGYTF
TGTGCCATCAGTCCCCTGGGGCGGCAATACTATGGCTACACCTTC
>NA|TRBV15|NA|TRBJ2-7
CATSRDSGLSYNEQYF
TGTGCCACCAGCAGAGATTCCGGGCTCTCCTACAATGAGCAGTACTTC
>NA|TRBV6-5|TRBD1|TRBJ2-7
CASSFTGTVTYEQYF
TGTGCCAGCAGTTTCACCGGGACAGTTACCTACGAGCAGTACTTC
>NA|TRBV12-3/TRBV12-4|NA|TRBJ2-2
CASSMQGSTNTGELFF
TGTGCCAGCAGTATGCAGGGGTCCACGAACACCGGGGAGCTGTTTTTT
>NA|TRBV29-1|NA|TRBJ2-5
CSVATLMIETQYF
TGCAGCGTTGCCACTCTAATGATAGAGACCCAGTACTTC
>few|TRBV20-1|NA|TRBJ1-6
CSARGAGGSYNSPLHF
TGCAGTGCTAGAGGAGCGGGTGGTTCGTATAATTCACCCCTCCACTTT
>NA|TRBV5-1|TRBD2|TRBJ2-3
CASSSLAAVQADTQYF
TGCGCCAGCAGCTCGCTAGCGGCCGTACAAGCAGATACGCAGTATTTT
>few|TRBV12-3/TRBV12-4|NA|TRBJ1-6
CASSFGQGNSPLHF
TGTGCCAGCAGTTTTGGGCAGGGAAATTCACCCCTCCACTTT
>NA|TRBV6-4|NA|TRBJ2-7
CASSDSTRETTYEQYF
TGTGCCAGCAGTGACTCGACACGGGAGACAACCTACGAGCAGTACTTC
>NA|TRBV29-1|TRBD1|TRBJ2-3
CSVEDLGQGTDTQYF
TGCAGCGTTGAAGATCTGGGACAGGGCACAGATACGCAGTATTTT
>NA|TRBV7-6|NA|TRBJ2-7
CASSFGAGVGEQYF
TGTGCCAGCAGCTTTGGGGCAGGGGTCGGGGAGCAGTACTTC
>few|TRBV5-1|TRBD1|TRBJ2-4
CASSDSGGAASNIQYF
TGCGCCAGCAGCGATTCAGGGGGCGCGGCCTCTAACATTCAGTACTTC
>NA|TRBV18|TRBD1|TRBJ2-5
CASSPPDRGLLGEQYF
TGTGCCAGCTCACCACCAGACAGGGGGCTCTTGGGTGAGCAGTACTTC
>few|TRBV20-1|NA|TRBJ2-3
CSARDRRSTDTQYF
TGCAGTGCTAGAGATCGGCGGAGCACAGATACGCAGTATTTT
>few|TRBV2|TRBD1|TRBJ2-1
CASSEGTGQVYNEQFF
TGTGCCAGCAGTGAAGGGACCGGACAGGTCTACAATGAGCAGTTCTTC